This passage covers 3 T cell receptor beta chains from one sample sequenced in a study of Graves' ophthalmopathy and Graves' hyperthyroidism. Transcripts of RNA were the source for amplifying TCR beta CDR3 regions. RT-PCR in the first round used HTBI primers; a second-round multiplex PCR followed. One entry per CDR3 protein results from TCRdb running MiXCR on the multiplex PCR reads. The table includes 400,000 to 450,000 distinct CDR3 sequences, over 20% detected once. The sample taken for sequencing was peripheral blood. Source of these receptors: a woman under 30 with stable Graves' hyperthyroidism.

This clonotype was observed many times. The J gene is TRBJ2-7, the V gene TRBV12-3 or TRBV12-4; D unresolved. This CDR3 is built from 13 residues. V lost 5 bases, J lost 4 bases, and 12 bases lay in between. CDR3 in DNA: TGTGCCAGCAGTGCGGACGGAAGGTACGAGCAGTACTTC. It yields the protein CASSADGRYEQYF.

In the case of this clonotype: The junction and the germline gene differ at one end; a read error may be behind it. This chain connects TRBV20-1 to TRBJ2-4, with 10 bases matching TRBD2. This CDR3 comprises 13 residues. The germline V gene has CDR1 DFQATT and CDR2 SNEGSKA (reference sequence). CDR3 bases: TGCAGTGCCCTAGCGGGAGCCAAAAACATTAAGTACTTC. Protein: CSALAGAKNIKYF.

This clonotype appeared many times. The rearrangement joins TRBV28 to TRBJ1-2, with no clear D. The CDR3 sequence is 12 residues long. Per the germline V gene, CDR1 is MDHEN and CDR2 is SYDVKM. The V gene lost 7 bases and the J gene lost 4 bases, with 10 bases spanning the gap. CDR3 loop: CASTPSSYGYTF. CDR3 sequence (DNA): TGTGCCAGCACCCCGAGTAGCTATGGCTACACCTTC.